Reported below is one TCR beta chain. Its antigen is currently unknown. The CDR3 length is 16 residues. Per the germline V gene, CDR1 is SGHAT and CDR2 is FQNNGV. V gave up 5 bases and J gave up 0 bases; unmatched junction bases: 5. MiXCR, run by TCRdb on the RT-PCR reads, gives a single entry per CDR3 protein. The table includes a few hundred thousand distinct CDR3 sequences, about 15% detected once. The data belong to a study of response to subunit inactivated influenza vaccine. Points from the study as a whole: Authors suggested each seasonal flu vaccination may recruit only limited numbers of new T cells.

This TCR was sampled from a man aged 45-65 years who received an inactivated influenza vaccine. The material was PBMCs from blood, obtained 11 to 12 days after vaccination. The V gene is TRBV11-2, the J gene TRBJ1-4; 8 nucleotides match TRBD1. As DNA, the CDR3 is TGTGCCAGCAGCACAAAACAGGGGGCAACTAATGAAAAACTGTTTTTT. Residues: CASSTKQGATNEKLFF.